The subject of this entry is one T cell receptor beta chain. Its recognized antigen is unknown. No base quality values were provided; no much bigger clone lies one nucleotide off. The CDR3 regions of human TCRbeta chains were analyzed by immunosequencing. On the study's bioinformatics: Repertoire TCRs were matched against a reference library of SARS-CoV-2-specific TCRs generated with the MIRA antigen-specificity platform. Breadth was defined as the fraction of unique TCRs that were SARS-CoV-2-associated, and depth was defined as the fraction of total T cells that were SARS-CoV-2-associated. Each spike-specific TCR was assigned to its reactive spike region and to a CD4 or CD8 class using the MIRA data. Log10-transformed breadth and depth values were compared by one-way ANOVA with Sidak's multiple comparisons tests. Not all clones reach the TCRdb copy of this immuneACCESS table, which keeps in-frame sequences only. Checked studies attribute under half of the gap to unresolved V genes and leave the rest unexplained. That table furnishes V, J and clone size, whereas the DNA furnished D and trimming. This sample is represented by 150,000 to 200,000 clones; roughly 88% of them were singletons. The ten largest account for about 7.2% of the sample.

This specimen belongs to a study of T cell responses to AZD1222 COVID-19 vaccine listed by TCRdb under 2021. Background for the entire study: AZD1222 recipients whose second dose came at about 4 weeks and those whose second dose came at about 12 weeks were combined into one group, since spike-specific TCR depth and breadth did not differ between the two schedules. TCR sequencing was performed for 233 trial participants, of whom roughly 200 were given two doses of AZD1222 and approximately 25 were given two doses of MenACWY control vaccine. Trial participants were enrolled by age into 18-55, 56-69 and 70-plus year subgroups, with approximately 160, 26 and 62 TCR-sequenced participants respectively. Here is what the overall study found, with its caveats: In the small 56-69-year group, the increase in depth fell short of significance, most likely because of low power. Reportedly, close to half of the unique spike-specific TCRs recognized epitopes lying outside the regions that are mutated in the B.1.351 and B.1.1.7 variants. The whole spike protein was spanned by vaccine-associated CD4 TCRs, and dominant responses were seen in regions 160-218 and 743-854. Only a handful of AZD1222 recipients were SARS-CoV-2 seropositive at baseline, limiting conclusions about previously exposed vaccinees. Spike-specific TCR breadth and depth rose significantly after two AZD1222 doses compared with day 0 and with MenACWY recipients. Because no day 14 peak-response samples were available, the repertoires could be characterized only after the peak T cell response. Most participants were white British and females outnumbered males, and the authors suggested that clonal diversity may have been underestimated.

Sample time point, as interpreted from the label and publication: baseline before first vaccination. Samples from vaccinated people were obtained from the UK trials COV001 and COV002, which included a single-blind randomized controlled phase 2/3 trial of AZD1222 (ChAdOx1 nCoV-19) in healthy adults. For TCRbeta chain sequencing, PBMC samples from trial participants were taken at day 0 and at day 28 after the second dose. The sequence was collected from an adult in good health. The sequencing used peripheral blood, collected on day 0 of AZD1222 vaccination.

The DNA sequence reads TGTGCCACCTTACGGGAGGGGCCTGGGGCCAACGTCCTGACTTTC. This codes for CATLREGPGANVLTF. Recombination linked TRBV7-7 to TRBJ2-6, and TRBD2 aligns with 8 junction nucleotides. For this chain, trimming is 10 bases at the V end and 2 bases at the J end, and the number of junction bases without a gene match is 7. The CDR1 and CDR2 encoded by the germline V gene (reference sequence) are SSHAT and FNYEAQ. The CDR3 holds 15 amino acids from the cysteine to the phenylalanine. Solely the CDR3 DNA is kept, with 45 bases framed from the first base.